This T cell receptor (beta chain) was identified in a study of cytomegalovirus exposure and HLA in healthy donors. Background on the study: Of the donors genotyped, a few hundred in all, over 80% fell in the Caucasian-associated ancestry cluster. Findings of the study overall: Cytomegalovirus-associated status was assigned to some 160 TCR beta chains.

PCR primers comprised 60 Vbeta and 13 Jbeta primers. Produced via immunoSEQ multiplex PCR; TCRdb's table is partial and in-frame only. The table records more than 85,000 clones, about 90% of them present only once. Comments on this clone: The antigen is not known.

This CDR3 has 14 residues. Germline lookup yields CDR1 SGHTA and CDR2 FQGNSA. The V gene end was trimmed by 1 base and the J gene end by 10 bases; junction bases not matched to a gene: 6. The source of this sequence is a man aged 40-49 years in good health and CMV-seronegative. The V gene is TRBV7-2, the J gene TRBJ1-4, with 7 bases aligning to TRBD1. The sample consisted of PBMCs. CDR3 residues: CASSLGQGVGKLFF. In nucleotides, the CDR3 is TGTGCCAGCAGCTTAGGGCAGGGGGTTGGAAAACTGTTTTTT.